Each of the 31 T cell receptor beta chains below was sequenced from the same sample in a study of T cells after yellow fever vaccination. Via MiXCR, TCRdb re-called the 5' RACE reads, giving one row per CDR3 protein. The data contain a few hundred thousand distinct CDR3 sequences, 3% to 4% of them singletons. Sequences were derived from CD4+ T cells sorted from PBMCs, sampled 10 days after the yellow fever booster vaccination. The receptor source for this set is a man between 18 and 35 years old who received the YFV17D yellow fever vaccine.

V and J are TRBV20-1 and TRBJ2-5; D is possibly TRBD1 (5 bases). Trimming removed 6 bases at V and 0 bases at J, with 8 bases between. CDR3 size: 12 residues. Per the germline V gene, CDR1 is DFQATT and CDR2 is SNEGSKA (reference sequence). The CDR3 loop reads CSAAGYQETQYF. The CDR3, as DNA: TGCAGTGCCGCAGGGTACCAAGAGACCCAGTACTTC.

In this sample, this clonotype turned up many times. The chain couples TRBV11-2 to TRBJ2-2; perhaps D is TRBD1 or TRBD2 (5 bases each). Germline V CDR1 and CDR2: SGHAT, FQNNGV. V was cut by 10 bases and J by 3 bases, with 15 bases left in between. The CDR3 runs 14 residues. CDR3 region: CAIIRQGDTGELFF. The CDR3 DNA follows: TGTGCCATCATACGTCAGGGAGACACCGGGGAGCTGTTTTTT.

V and J are TRBV21-1 and TRBJ1-5. TRBV21-1 is shown as a pseudogene. CDR3 length: 15 amino acids. The CDR3 spells CASSKGSRNYQPQHF. For the CDR3, the DNA is TGTGCCAGCAGCAAAGGAAGCAGGAATTATCAGCCCCAGCATTTT.

The chain recombines TRBV4-3 with TRBJ2-5, with 7 bases matching TRBD1. Germline lookup yields CDR1 LGHNA and CDR2 YSLEER. V shed 5 bases and J 5 bases; nucleotides not matched to a gene: 8. This CDR3 is 14 amino acids long. The CDR3: CASSASAQGETQYF. The CDR3, as DNA: TGCGCCAGCAGCGCCTCGGCACAGGGGGAGACCCAGTACTTC.

The gene calls are TRBV20-1 and TRBJ1-2, with a weak D call TRBD1 (6 bases). V lost 6 bases, J lost 6 bases, and 14 bases lay in between. The CDR3 totals 12 residues. Germline loops: CDR1 DFQATT, CDR2 SNEGSKA (reference sequence). CDR3 residues: CSANRVIHGYTF. Here the CDR3 DNA reads TGCAGTGCAAACAGGGTAATACATGGCTACACCTTC.

This clonotype was detected ten times or more. The chain has TRBV30 and TRBJ1-1, with a weak D call TRBD1 (5 bases). There are 13 residues in the CDR3. V was cut by 1 base and J by 1 base, with 7 bases left in between. Germline CDR1 GTSNPN, CDR2 SVGIG (reference sequence). CDR3 residues: CAWSGGANTEAFF. The CDR3 DNA sequence: TGTGCCTGGAGTGGAGGGGCGAACACTGAAGCTTTCTTT.

The chain employs TRBV29-1 and TRBJ2-3; 11 bases fit TRBD1. The germline gives CDR1 SQVTM, CDR2 ANQGSEA. The CDR3 has 15 residues. Trimming removed 7 bases from V and 2 bases from J; junction bases left unmatched: 8. The DNA for the CDR3 is TGCAGCGCGTCCCGGACAGGGGGCCCCACAGATACGCAGTATTTT. Translated: CSASRTGGPTDTQYF.

This clonotype has a count of ten or more. The genes are TRBV12-3 or TRBV12-4 and TRBJ1-5; no firm D call. V lost 1 base and J lost 6, with 7 bases in between. CDR3 length equals 13 residues. CDR3 nucleotide sequence: TGTGCCAGCAGTTTAGAGCGGGGTCAGCCCCAGCATTTT. Translated: CASSLERGQPQHF.

The chain employs TRBV6-1 and TRBJ1-4; a weak D match, TRBD1 (5 bases). The CDR3 has 15 residues. Per germline, CDR1 MNHNS and CDR2 SASEGT. The ends were cut back, 1 base at V and 6 bases at J, with 12 bases in the middle. DNA for the CDR3: TGTGCCAGCAGTGAAGGGGGCAGGGTGCATGAAAAACTGTTTTTT. Translating gives CASSEGGRVHEKLFF.

This clonotype showed up just a few times. The rearrangement uses TRBV7-9 and TRBJ1-4, with TRBD1 matching over 9 bases. This CDR3 is built from 15 residues. Germline V CDR1 and CDR2: SEHNR, FQNEAQ (reference sequence). The V gene end was trimmed by 5 bases and the J gene end by 8 bases; junction bases not matched to a gene: 9. The CDR3 DNA reads as TGTGCCAGCAGCCCGATAGGGACAGGGAACGAAAAACTGTTTTTT. Protein: CASSPIGTGNEKLFF.

This clonotype appeared a few times. This chain connects TRBV10-2 to TRBJ2-1, with a tentative D call TRBD2 (5 bases). CDR1 is WSHSY and CDR2 is SAAADI in the germline V gene. The germline V and J ends were trimmed by 4 bases and 0 bases, with 16 bases remaining between them. The CDR3 loop spans 17 amino acids. The CDR3 is CASSGMASWGSYNEQFF. The CDR3, as DNA: TGCGCCAGCAGTGGTATGGCTAGCTGGGGCTCCTACAATGAGCAGTTCTTC.

In this sample, this clonotype turned up many times. The gene calls are TRBV5-1 and TRBJ1-2; no clear D gene. V shed 4 bases and J shed 0 bases, with 10 bases lying between them. The germline V gene encodes CDR1 SGHRS and CDR2 YFSETQ. The CDR3 length is 14 residues. This CDR3 reads CASSQDGSNYGYTF. CDR3 nucleotides: TGCGCCAGCAGCCAAGACGGTTCTAACTATGGCTACACCTTC.

This clonotype showed up many times. The V and J genes are TRBV27 and TRBJ1-5, with D maybe TRBD1 (5 bases). CDR3 length: 15 amino acids. The ends were cut back, 4 bases at V and 5 bases at J, with 15 bases in the middle. The germline V gene has CDR1 MNHEY and CDR2 SMNVEV (reference sequence). The CDR3 is CASSSGQPSYQPQHF. Here the CDR3 DNA reads TGTGCCAGCAGTTCGGGGCAGCCATCCTATCAGCCCCAGCATTTT.

Regarding this clonotype: A much larger clone lies one base from this, so it may be a read error. The V and J genes are TRBV4-3 and TRBJ1-4; D is possibly TRBD1 (6 bases). The CDR3 is 17 residues long. Germline CDR1 and CDR2: LGHNA and YSLEER. The CDR3 reads CASSTRHPGAQDEKLIF. The CDR3 nucleotides read TGCGCCAGCAGCACCCGCCATCCGGGGGCGCAGGATGAAAAACTGATTTTT.

In its sample, this clonotype was seen a few times. This chain uses TRBV7-2 with TRBJ1-1; D is perhaps TRBD1 (5 bases). CDR1 and CDR2 from the germline V gene are SGHTA and FQGNSA. The V and J ends lost 4 bases and 5 bases respectively, with 14 bases between them. This CDR3 has 14 amino acids. The CDR3 DNA sequence: TGTGCCAGCAGCTCCGGGTTGTGGGGGACTGAAGCTTTCTTT. Its protein is CASSSGLWGTEAFF.

Turning to this clonotype: A much larger clone lies one base from this, so it may be a read error. This chain joins TRBV2 and TRBJ2-5, with D uncertain. The CDR3 has 14 amino acids. The V and J ends lost 3 bases and 4 bases respectively, with 12 bases between them. From germline, CDR1 is SNHLY and CDR2 FYNNEI. CDR3 sequence reads: CASSEIRDLETQYF. CDR3 nucleotides: TGTGCCAGCAGTGAGATCCGTGACCTAGAGACCCAGTACTTC.

This chain joins TRBV20-1 and TRBJ2-7; D may correspond to TRBD1 or TRBD2 (6 bases each). Germline lookup yields CDR1 DFQATT and CDR2 SNEGSKA (reference sequence). V was shortened by 6 bases and J by 6 bases, with 24 bases between the two germline ends. The CDR3 covers 15 residues. In DNA, the CDR3 is TGCAGTGCCCTGGGGGGCGGGGCTCGGAGCGGCGAGCAGTACGTC. Translating gives CSALGGGARSGEQYV.

This clonotype was seen at least ten times. The V gene is TRBV13, the J gene TRBJ2-4, with 9 bases lining up with TRBD2. The CDR3 spans 16 residues. V shed 2 bases, J shed 2 bases, and the junction held 4 bases outside the gene matches. CDR1 and CDR2 (germline): PRHDT, FYEKMQ (reference sequence). The CDR3 here is CASSLTGTSSKNIQYF. CDR3 sequence (DNA): TGTGCCAGCAGCTTAACCGGGACTAGCTCCAAAAACATTCAGTACTTC.

This chain connects TRBV20-1 to TRBJ1-2, with D possibly being TRBD1 (6 bases). CDR1 and CDR2 from the germline V gene are DFQATT and SNEGSKA (reference sequence). The CDR3 totals 13 residues. Deletions cut 1 base from V and 8 bases from J, with 14 bases between. The CDR3 DNA reads TGCAGTGCTAGAGTCTCGGGGGCGCAAGGCTACACCTTC. Protein product: CSARVSGAQGYTF.

This clonotype has a count of ten or more. The genes are TRBV4-1 and TRBJ2-1; D assignment may be TRBD1 or TRBD2 (5 bases each). From germline, CDR1 is MGHRA and CDR2 YSYEKL. The CDR3 spans 18 residues. V was shortened by 1 base and J by 0 bases, with 16 bases between the two germline ends. The CDR3 is CASSQVGRQRSSYNEQFF. In DNA form, the CDR3 reads TGCGCCAGCAGCCAAGTAGGCCGACAGCGGAGCTCCTACAATGAGCAGTTCTTC.

This clonotype was counted many times. The gene calls are TRBV5-1 and TRBJ2-5; 7 bases align to TRBD2. The CDR3 consists of 16 residues. V trimming: 2 bases; J trimming: 1 base; junction bases outside the gene matches: 8. The germline gives CDR1 SGHRS, CDR2 YFSETQ. CDR3: CASSLSPWTSQETQYF. The CDR3 bases are TGCGCCAGCAGCTTATCCCCCTGGACTAGCCAAGAGACCCAGTACTTC.

The table lists this clonotype with a few counts. The chain links TRBV20-1 to TRBJ2-7, with D unresolved. Trimming removed 6 bases from V and 4 bases from J, with 10 bases in between. This CDR3 has 11 amino acids. Germline V gives CDR1 DFQATT, CDR2 SNEGSKA (reference sequence). CDR3 protein: CSAVDGYEQYF. CDR3 sequence (DNA): TGCAGTGCGGTTGATGGGTACGAGCAGTACTTC.

This clonotype was counted ten times or more. V gene TRBV4-3 combines with J gene TRBJ2-7; TRBD1 or TRBD2 may be the D gene (5 bases each). CDR3 size: 13 residues. Germline V lookup: CDR1 LGHNA, CDR2 YSLEER. The V end lost 0 bases, the J end lost 7 bases, and 10 bases lay between the germline ends. The CDR3 here is CASSQETWGEQYF. The CDR3 coding sequence is TGCGCCAGCAGCCAAGAGACGTGGGGGGAGCAGTACTTC.

The chain joins TRBV12-3 or TRBV12-4 to TRBJ2-1; tentatively, D is TRBD2 (5 bases). CDR3 length equals 13 residues. The V and J ends lost 6 bases and 2 bases respectively, with 8 bases between them. CDR3 in amino acids: CASRLGTYNEQFF. CDR3 coding DNA: TGTGCCAGCAGACTAGGGACCTACAATGAGCAGTTCTTC.

A few counts support this clonotype. The chain is built from TRBV2 and TRBJ2-2; a weak D match, TRBD2 (7 bases). The CDR3 length is 15 residues. Germline CDR1 is SNHLY and CDR2 is FYNNEI. V was shortened by 5 bases and J by 4 bases, with 14 bases between the two germline ends. CDR3 loop: CASSPGGPSTGELFF. CDR3 nucleotide sequence: TGTGCCAGCAGTCCCGGGGGGCCCTCCACCGGGGAGCTGTTTTTT.

This chain connects TRBV4-2 to TRBJ2-1; maybe TRBD2 (7 bases). From germline, CDR1 is LGHNA and CDR2 YNFKEQ. The V and J ends lost 2 bases and 8 bases respectively, with 22 bases between them. This CDR3 contains 17 residues. CDR3 sequence (DNA): TGTGCCAGCAGCCAACGGGCGGGGGCCCGCCAAGTTGATGAGCAGTTCTTC. Translated, it gives CASSQRAGARQVDEQFF.

This clonotype was observed many times. The V call is TRBV11-1, the J call TRBJ2-3; no reliable D call. The CDR3 extends over 12 amino acids. Germline V gene sequence: CDR1 SGHAT, CDR2 FQDESV (reference sequence). V was cut by 6 bases and J by 2 bases, with 6 bases left in between. The DNA for the CDR3 is TGTGCCAGCAGGGGGTTCACAGATACGCAGTATTTT. Residues: CASRGFTDTQYF.

This clonotype was detected ten times or more. Written as DNA, the CDR3 is TGCGCCAGCCGCGGGATCTCTAACTATGGCTACACCTTC. This sequence encodes CASRGISNYGYTF. The V and J genes are TRBV5-1 and TRBJ1-2; D remains unclear. V was pared by 7 bases and J by 0 bases, with 10 bases between. From germline, CDR1 is SGHRS and CDR2 YFSETQ. The CDR3 totals 13 residues.

The table lists this clonotype with many counts. The V call is TRBV11-2, the J call TRBJ2-2; TRBD2 aligns across 12 bases. Losses at the gene ends were 1 base for V and 4 bases for J; bases not matched to a gene: 1. The CDR3 runs 16 residues. Germline lookup yields CDR1 SGHAT and CDR2 FQNNGV. This CDR3 is CASSLALAGGTGELFF. In nucleotides, the CDR3 is TGTGCCAGCAGCTTAGCACTAGCGGGGGGCACCGGGGAGCTGTTTTTT. Full variable domain (rest looked up from reference TRBV11-2 and TRBJ2-2): EAGVAQSPRYKIIEKRQSVAFWCNPISGHATLYWYQQILGQGPKLLIQFQNNGVVDDSQLPKDRFSAERLKGVDSTLKIQPAKLEDSAVYLCASSLALAGGTGELFFGEGSRLTVL.

The chain recombines TRBV18 with TRBJ1-5; tentative D call: TRBD1 (5 bases). The CDR3 runs to 16 residues. Germline assignment: CDR1 KGHSH and CDR2 LQKENI. V dropped 3 bases and J dropped 7 bases, with 19 bases sitting between them. CDR3 coding DNA: TGTGCCAGCTCACCCGTCTCGAGAACAGGCTTGCAGCCCCAGCATTTT. It is translated as CASSPVSRTGLQPQHF.

The V and J genes are TRBV4-3 and TRBJ2-7, with 7 positions matching TRBD2. CDR1 and CDR2 (germline): LGHNA, YSLEER. V lost 4 bases to trimming and J lost 7 bases; unmatched junction nucleotides: 7. The CDR3 spans 13 residues. CDR3 residues: CASSPGLDGEQYF. The CDR3 DNA is TGCGCCAGCAGCCCCGGACTAGATGGGGAGCAGTACTTC.